This T cell receptor (beta chain) derives from a study of T cell responses to AZD1222 COVID-19 vaccine. General study results and limits: Females outnumbered males among donors, who were mostly white British; clonal diversity was possibly underestimated. Spike-specific TCR breadth and depth were elevated following two AZD1222 doses. Seropositive status at baseline applied to only six AZD1222 recipients. Across the whole spike, CD4 TCRs peaked at regions 160-218 and 743-854.

CDR1 SEHNR and CDR2 FQNEAQ come from the germline V gene (reference sequence). Trimming took 5 bases from V and 0 from J; bases not matched to a gene: 9. The CDR3 contains 17 residues. Sequencing was performed with immunoSEQ multiplex PCR; in TCRdb, only in-frame clones are kept and a portion is missing. This repertoire shows 130,000 or so clones, over 90% found once; its top ten account for approximately 0.9%. This clone is a singleton in its sample. Its cognate antigen is unknown. The input for sequencing was peripheral blood, taken on day 0 of MenACWY control vaccination. The rearrangement joins TRBV7-9 to TRBJ1-3; TRBD1 matches 8 bases. This TCR derives from an adult in good health. CDR3: CASSGFGQGLSGNTIYF. DNA of the CDR3: TGTGCCAGCAGCGGCTTCGGACAGGGACTCTCTGGAAACACCATATATTTT. The variable domain in full, completed from reference TRBV7-9 and TRBJ1-3, reads DTGVSQNPRHKITKRGQNVTFRCDPISEHNRLYWYRQTLGQGPEFLTYFQNEAQLEKSRLLSDRFSAERPKGSFSTLEIQRTEQGDSAMYLCASSGFGQGLSGNTIYFGEGSWLTVV.